This entry is about one TCR beta chain. This entry comes from a study of CD8+CD57+ T cells in acquired aplastic anemia. Background on the study: Sorted cells (CD4+ and CD8+) yielded DNA amounts that averaged about 3.1 ug.

Per the germline V gene, CDR1 is LGHNA and CDR2 is YSLEER. This CDR3 has 17 amino acids. V shed 3 bases, J shed 5 bases, and the junction held 11 bases outside the gene matches. CDR3 and TCR beta VDJ profiling relied on genomic DNA as the template. TCRdb independently ran MiXCR on the reads; one entry per CDR3 protein. The sample includes roughly 130,000 distinct CDR3 sequences, about half seen only once; the top ten take 2.5% to 3%. What was sequenced was sorted CD4+, CD8+, or CD8+CD57+ T cells (not recorded which) from PBMCs. The chain uses TRBV4-3 and TRBJ1-2; the match to TRBD1 covers 11 bases. This receptor was identified in a human donor in good health, serving as a control. The DNA of the CDR3 is TGCGCCAGCAGCCACCCAGACTGGACAGGGGGCACATATGGCTACACCTTC. It codes for CASSHPDWTGGTYGYTF.